A single sample gave rise to the 16 T cell receptor beta chains below, sequenced in a study of CD8 T cells in Susac syndrome. RNA in amounts of 0.5 to 1 ug was reverse transcribed with random hexamers. TCRdb ran MiXCR on the immunoSEQ multiplex PCR reads and lists one entry per CDR3 protein. Among some 300,000 distinct CDR3 sequences listed, 65% to 90% were seen once. Sequenced input: CD8+ T cells from PBMCs. Receptors originate from a human donor with multiple sclerosis.

The chain has TRBV7-6 and TRBJ2-1, with 9 bases that match TRBD2. The CDR3 totals 17 residues. The V gene end was trimmed by 5 bases and the J gene end by 4 bases; junction bases not matched to a gene: 12. Germline V gene sequence: CDR1 SGHVS, CDR2 FNYEAQ. CDR3 DNA: TGTGCCAGCAGCCAAAAGACTAGCGGAGCCCCTTACAATGAGCAGTTCTTC. The encoded protein is CASSQKTSGAPYNEQFF.

The chain has TRBV18 and TRBJ2-1; possibly TRBD2 for D (6 bases). Looked up from germline, CDR1 is KGHSH and CDR2 is LQKENI. Trimming left V 2 bases short and J 5 bases short, with 13 bases between. The CDR3 consists of 15 residues. The CDR3 DNA reads as TGTGCCAGCTCACCAATCGAGCGGGCCGACAATGAGCAGTTCTTC. Amino acid sequence: CASSPIERADNEQFF.

There are a few counts of this clonotype. The chain employs TRBV7-9 and TRBJ2-7, with TRBD1 identical over 8 bases. This CDR3 has 15 amino acids. Germline trimming cut 0 bases from V and 3 bases from J; bases unmatched to any gene: 4. From germline, CDR1 is SEHNR and CDR2 FQNEAQ (reference sequence). CDR3 amino acids: CASSLAPGQDYEQYF. CDR3 nucleotides: TGTGCCAGCAGCTTAGCACCGGGACAGGACTACGAGCAGTACTTC. The variable domain in full, with the rest retrieved from reference TRBV7-9 and TRBJ2-7, is DTGVSQNPRHKITKRGQNVTFRCDPISEHNRLYWYRQTLGQGPEFLTYFQNEAQLEKSRLLSDRFSAERPKGSFSTLEIQRTEQGDSAMYLCASSLAPGQDYEQYFGPGTRLTVT.

The chain uses TRBV15 and TRBJ2-3, with D possibly being TRBD1 (5 bases). Germline values: CDR1 LNHNV, CDR2 YYDKDF (reference sequence). Deletions cut 3 bases from V and 4 bases from J, with 8 bases between. The CDR3 is 13 amino acids. CDR3 sequence: CATSRQTADTQYF. The CDR3 DNA reads as TGTGCCACCAGCAGGCAGACAGCAGATACGCAGTATTTT.

The J gene is TRBJ1-2, the V gene TRBV11-1; perhaps TRBD1 as D (6 bases). The germline V gene encodes CDR1 SGHAT and CDR2 FQDESV (reference sequence). The CDR3 runs to 15 residues. Trimming removed 8 bases from V and 9 bases from J, with 25 bases in between. In nucleotides, the CDR3 is TGTGCCAGCGGTCCGAGGACAGCTCCCGAGTTAAGCTACACCTTC. Translated, it gives CASGPRTAPELSYTF. The variable domain in full, completed from reference TRBV11-1 and TRBJ1-2, reads EAEVAQSPRYKITEKSQAVAFWCDPISGHATLYWYRQILGQGPELLVQFQDESVVDDSQLPKDRFSAERLKGVDSTLKIQPAELGDSAMYLCASGPRTAPELSYTFGSGTRLTVV.

This chain connects TRBV20-1 to TRBJ2-5; D ambiguous. V lost 7 bases, J lost 1 base, and 7 bases lay in between. The germline V gene has CDR1 DFQATT and CDR2 SNEGSKA (reference sequence). The CDR3 sequence is 11 residues long. The CDR3 bases are TGCAGTGAGACGGGCCAAGAGACCCAGTACTTC. This gives the protein CSETGQETQYF.

The table lists this clonotype with a count of one. The CDR3, as DNA: TGTGCCTGGAGGATCGGGGAGAGCAATCAGCCCCAGCATTTT. Translating gives CAWRIGESNQPQHF. V is TRBV30 and J is TRBJ1-5; D call uncertain. This CDR3 has 14 amino acids. CDR1 GTSNPN and CDR2 SVGIG come from the germline V gene (reference sequence). V was pared by 3 bases and J by 1 base, with 10 bases between.

This clonotype turned up a few times. The chain carries TRBV25-1 and TRBJ2-2; D assignment may be TRBD1 or TRBD2 (6 bases each). V lost 0 bases and J 4 bases, leaving 9 bases between the germline ends. This CDR3 spans 15 amino acids. CDR1 is MGHDK and CDR2 is SYGVNS in the germline V gene. The CDR3 here is CASSEYEGGTGELFF. The CDR3, as DNA: TGTGCCAGCAGTGAATATGAGGGGGGCACCGGGGAGCTGTTTTTT.

V gene TRBV28 combines with J gene TRBJ2-5; perhaps TRBD1 as D (6 bases). Germline lookup yields CDR1 MDHEN and CDR2 SYDVKM. The CDR3 totals 13 residues. V lost 8 bases to trimming and J lost 2 bases, with 12 bases between them. The CDR3 sequence is CASGWDKQETQYF. CDR3 DNA sequence: TGTGCCAGCGGGTGGGACAAGCAAGAGACCCAGTACTTC.

This chain joins TRBV5-6 and TRBJ2-3, with D unresolved. The CDR3 extends over 14 amino acids. Germline V gene sequence: CDR1 SGHDT, CDR2 YYEEEE. Deletions cut 4 bases from V and 4 bases from J, with 13 bases between. CDR3 amino acids: CASSPAQNADTQYF. CDR3 DNA: TGTGCCAGCAGCCCCGCCCAAAACGCAGATACGCAGTATTTT.

The CDR3 region is CASSPTGGLETQYF. The CDR3 bases are TGTGCCAGCAGCCCGACAGGGGGCTTAGAGACCCAGTACTTC. The gene calls are TRBV28 and TRBJ2-5, with 10 bases matching TRBD1. V gave up 6 bases and J gave up 4 bases; unmatched junction bases: 5. The germline V gene encodes CDR1 MDHEN and CDR2 SYDVKM. This CDR3 is built from 14 residues. Drawing the rest from reference TRBV28 and TRBJ2-5, the complete variable domain is DVKVTQSSRYLVKRTGEKVFLECVQDMDHENMFWYRQDPGLGLRLIYFSYDVKMKEKGDIPEGYSVSREKKERFSLILESASTNQTSMYLCASSPTGGLETQYFGPGTRLLVL.

Only a few counts were recorded for this clonotype. V and J are TRBV3-1 and TRBJ2-7; a weak D match, TRBD2 (6 bases). V gave up 5 bases and J gave up 3 bases, with 14 bases separating them. Germline-derived CDR1 and CDR2 are LGHDT and YNNKEL (reference sequence). This CDR3 spans 14 amino acids. The CDR3 DNA reads TGTGCCAGCAGCTTTACCGGGACTCTCTACGAGCAGTACTTC. It yields the protein CASSFTGTLYEQYF.

The CDR3, as DNA: TGTGCCAGCAGTCCCTCGTTCGACGGCAATGAGCAGTTCTTC. It yields the protein CASSPSFDGNEQFF. The chain couples TRBV6-2 or TRBV6-3 to TRBJ2-1, with D uncertain. V lost 5 bases and J lost 6, with 14 bases in between. The CDR3 has 14 amino acids. From germline, CDR1 is MNHEY and CDR2 SVGEGT.

This chain links TRBV4-3 with TRBJ2-3; 10 bases are a match to TRBD1. Looked up from germline, CDR1 is LGHNA and CDR2 is YSLEER. V shed 1 base and J 2 bases; nucleotides not matched to a gene: 9. This CDR3 has 18 residues. The CDR3 DNA reads as TGCGCCAGCAGCCAAGGTCTCTGGACAGGGGGTATCACAGATACGCAGTATTTT. Its translation is CASSQGLWTGGITDTQYF.

The rearrangement uses TRBV13 and TRBJ1-1; D is unresolved. Deletions cut 4 bases from V and 3 bases from J, with 9 bases between. CDR3 length: 13 residues. Germline CDR1 PRHDT, CDR2 FYEKMQ (reference sequence). This chain's CDR3 is CASSSLLHTEAFF. The CDR3 coding sequence is TGTGCCAGCAGCTCTTTACTACACACTGAAGCTTTCTTT.

The chain has TRBV19 and TRBJ2-1, with D tentatively TRBD2 (5 bases). V lost 6 bases, J lost 9 bases, and 6 bases lay in between. Per germline, CDR1 LNHDA and CDR2 SQIVND (reference sequence). The CDR3 runs to 10 residues. The CDR3: CASREGEQFF. The CDR3 DNA follows: TGTGCCAGTAGAGAGGGTGAGCAGTTCTTC.